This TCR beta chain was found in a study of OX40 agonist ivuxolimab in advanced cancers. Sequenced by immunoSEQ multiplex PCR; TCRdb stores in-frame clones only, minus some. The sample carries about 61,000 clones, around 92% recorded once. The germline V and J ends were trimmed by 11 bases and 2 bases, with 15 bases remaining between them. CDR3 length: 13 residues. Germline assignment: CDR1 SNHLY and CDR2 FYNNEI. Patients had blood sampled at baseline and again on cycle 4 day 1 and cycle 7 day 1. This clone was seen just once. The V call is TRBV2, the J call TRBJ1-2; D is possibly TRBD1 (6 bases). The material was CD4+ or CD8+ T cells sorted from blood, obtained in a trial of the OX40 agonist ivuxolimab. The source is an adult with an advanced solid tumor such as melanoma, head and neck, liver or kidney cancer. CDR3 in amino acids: CAGDTGLNYGYTF. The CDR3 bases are TGTGCCGGGGACACGGGACTCAACTATGGCTACACCTTC.